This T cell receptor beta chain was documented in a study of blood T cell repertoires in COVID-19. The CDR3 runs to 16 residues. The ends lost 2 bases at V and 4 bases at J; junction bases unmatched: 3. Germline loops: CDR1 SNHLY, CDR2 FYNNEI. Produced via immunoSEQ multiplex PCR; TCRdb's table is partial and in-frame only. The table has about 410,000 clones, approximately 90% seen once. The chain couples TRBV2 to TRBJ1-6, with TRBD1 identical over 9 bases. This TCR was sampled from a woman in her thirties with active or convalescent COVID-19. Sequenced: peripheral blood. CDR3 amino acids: CASSETGGSYNSPLHF. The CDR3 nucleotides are TGTGCCAGCAGTGAAACAGGGGGCAGTTATAATTCACCCCTCCACTTT.